Listed here is a single T cell receptor beta chain. Its target is not known. Extraction yielded at least 5 micrograms of total RNA per sample. With a J-beta primer mix and a sample-barcoded 5' primer, a second PCR ran about 7 to 11 cycles. The template-switch adaptor was a 5' adaptor with 12 random nucleotides. It tagged each cDNA molecule. Sequencing recovered at least 3 million CDR3-containing paired-end reads from each sample. TCRdb analysed the 5' RACE reads with MiXCR anew, one entry per CDR3 protein. The data show 1.2 million to 1.5 million distinct CDR3 sequences, 55% to 75% seen once. This entry is derived from a study of blood T cells in healthy people across ages. Study-level findings and limits: Investigators viewed diversity estimates from one million T cells as underestimates, the study reported.

Germline values: CDR1 SGHTA, CDR2 FQGNSA. CDR3 length equals 16 residues. The V gene end was trimmed by 5 bases and the J gene end by 10 bases; junction bases not matched to a gene: 12. This rearrangement joins TRBV7-2 to TRBJ2-3; 13 nucleotides line up with TRBD2. This TCR was sampled from a man younger than 30 in good health. The sequenced sample was blood. For the CDR3, the DNA is TGTGCCAGCAGCCCGGGACTAGCGGGATCGGTGTGGGCGCAGTATTTT. It yields the protein CASSPGLAGSVWAQYF.